Shown below are 32 T cell receptor beta chains from a single sample sequenced in a study of blood T cell repertoires in COVID-19. Sequenced by immunoSEQ multiplex PCR; TCRdb stores in-frame clones only, minus some. The table has more than 110,000 clones, approximately 80% seen once. The sample comprised peripheral blood. The receptors were gathered from an elderly woman in a cohort sampled during active or convalescent COVID-19.

The rearrangement joins TRBV18 to TRBJ2-3; 10 positions agree with TRBD2. V was pared by 6 bases and J by 4 bases, with 10 bases of the junction left unmatched. The CDR3 loop spans 16 amino acids. CDR1 and CDR2 from the germline V gene are KGHSH and LQKENI. The CDR3 region has the DNA TGTGCCAGCTCGCCTAGGGCTAGCGGGGGCTCAGATACGCAGTATTTT. This translates into CASSPRASGGSDTQYF.

CDR3 residues: CATKGRRSSPLHF. The CDR3 region has the DNA TGTGCCACCAAGGGCAGGAGGAGTTCACCCCTCCACTTT. The genes are TRBV2 and TRBJ1-6; D remains ambiguous. Trimming shortened V by 10 bases and J by 9 bases, and 16 bases separated the two germline ends. Germline CDR1 SNHLY, CDR2 FYNNEI. The CDR3 length is 13 residues.

This clone has a handful of counts. V usage is TRBV6-2 or TRBV6-3 and J usage is TRBJ1-1; 9 bases line up with TRBD1. Germline CDR1 and CDR2: MNHEY and SVGEGT. V trimming: 2 bases; J trimming: 7 bases; junction bases outside the gene matches: 8. There are 15 residues in the CDR3. DNA of the CDR3: TGTGCCAGCAGTTACACACCGGGACAGGGCGATGAAGCTTTCTTT. This gives the protein CASSYTPGQGDEAFF.

The CDR3 region is CSVYLVEQFF. In DNA, the CDR3 is TGCAGCGTTTACTTGGTTGAGCAGTTCTTC. V usage is TRBV29-1 and J usage is TRBJ2-1, with D unresolved. The CDR3 covers 10 residues. V lost 5 bases, J lost 9 bases, and 8 bases lay in between. CDR1 SQVTM and CDR2 ANQGSEA come from the germline V gene.

This clone was recorded many times. V gene TRBV4-1 combines with J gene TRBJ2-2, with 8 nucleotides matching TRBD1. CDR1 is MGHRA and CDR2 is YSYEKL in the germline V gene. The junction had 5 bases not matched to a gene; V was cut back by 1 base and J by 4 bases. This CDR3 comprises 16 residues. The CDR3: CASSQGGGQGTGELFF. For the CDR3, the DNA is TGCGCCAGCAGCCAAGGGGGAGGACAGGGCACCGGGGAGCTGTTTTTT.

In its sample, this clone was seen a few times. This chain links TRBV14 with TRBJ2-3; the D is unclear. Germline-derived CDR1 and CDR2 are SGHDN and FVKESK. This CDR3 spans 12 amino acids. The ends were cut back, 4 bases at V and 4 bases at J, with 6 bases in the middle. The CDR3 nucleotides read TGTGCCAGCAGCCCCTTCGCAGATACGCAGTATTTT. Encoded protein: CASSPFADTQYF.

A single count supports this clone. This rearrangement joins TRBV5-4 to TRBJ1-4, with D tentatively TRBD1 (5 bases). This CDR3 comprises 14 residues. The V and J ends lost 1 base and 1 base respectively, with 5 bases between them. CDR1 SGHNT and CDR2 YYREEE come from the germline V gene (reference sequence). The chain's CDR3 is CASSLQGTNEKLFF. CDR3 nucleotides: TGTGCCAGCAGCTTGCAGGGAACTAATGAAAAACTGTTTTTT.

The V gene is TRBV4-2, the J gene TRBJ2-1; D unresolved. V was clipped by 4 bases and J by 2 bases, with 12 bases between them. This CDR3 contains 15 residues. The germline V gene encodes CDR1 LGHNA and CDR2 YNFKEQ. The CDR3 here is CASSPLTGAYNEQFF. The CDR3 DNA reads as TGTGCCAGCAGCCCCCTTACCGGAGCCTACAATGAGCAGTTCTTC.

The chain has TRBV2 and TRBJ2-5; 9 bases are a match to TRBD2. V dropped 7 bases and J dropped 4; count of bases not matched to a gene: 13. The CDR3 runs to 16 residues. The germline CDR1 and CDR2 sequences are SNHLY and FYNNEI. The CDR3 DNA reads as TGTGCCAGCACCCTAGGCGCTAGCGGGGAGGGAGAGACCCAGTACTTC. Protein product: CASTLGASGEGETQYF.

This chain links TRBV7-2 with TRBJ1-6, with TRBD1 as a possible D gene (5 bases). V was clipped by 1 base and J by 4 bases, with 17 bases between them. The germline CDR1 and CDR2 sequences are SGHTA and FQGNSA. CDR3 length: 18 residues. The CDR3 loop is CASSLGTYRTSYNSPLHF. The CDR3 nucleotides are TGTGCCAGCAGCTTAGGGACGTATCGGACAAGTTATAATTCACCCCTCCACTTT.

This clone has a single count. The chain has TRBV5-4 and TRBJ2-2; 7 bases align to TRBD1. Germline CDR1 and CDR2: SGHNT and YYREEE (reference sequence). The CDR3 consists of 15 residues. V lost 2 bases and J lost 3; bases outside the gene matches: 4. In DNA, the CDR3 is TGTGCCAGCAGCTTAGGGGGCGCGGACACCGGGGAGCTGTTTTTT. This encodes CASSLGGADTGELFF.

The V gene is TRBV6-2 or TRBV6-3, the J gene TRBJ1-4; TRBD1 matches at 7 bases. Germline CDR1 MNHEY, CDR2 SVGEGT. The CDR3 spans 14 residues. J lost 4 bases, V lost 7 bases, and 6 bases had no gene match. The CDR3 region has the DNA TGTGCCAGCACCCCCGGGACAGTTAATGAAAAACTGTTTTTT. It specifies CASTPGTVNEKLFF.

The chain joins TRBV25-1 to TRBJ2-7; the match to TRBD2 covers 9 bases. This CDR3 is built from 15 residues. The germline gives CDR1 MGHDK, CDR2 SYGVNS. The V gene end was trimmed by 6 bases and the J gene end by 8 bases; junction bases not matched to a gene: 14. CDR3 region: CASSRAGGPLLKQYF. The CDR3 nucleotides read TGTGCCAGCAGCCGAGCGGGGGGCCCCCTCCTGAAGCAGTACTTC.

The chain recombines TRBV5-4 with TRBJ2-6; no reliable D call. The V gene's germline CDR1 is SGHNT and CDR2 YYREEE (reference sequence). The CDR3 runs to 13 residues. Trimming removed 3 bases from V and 4 bases from J, with 5 bases in between. The CDR3 DNA sequence: TGTGCCAGCAGCTCTGTGGGGGCCAACGTCCTGACTTTC. This codes for CASSSVGANVLTF.

This clone was found many times. The chain couples TRBV6-5 to TRBJ1-2; possibly TRBD1 for D (6 bases). CDR1 MNHEY and CDR2 SVGAGI come from the germline V gene. V lost 6 bases, J lost 7 bases, and 18 bases lay in between. The CDR3 sequence is 14 residues long. This chain's CDR3 is CASRGESGEGGYTF. Written as DNA, the CDR3 is TGTGCCAGCAGGGGGGAGTCAGGGGAGGGTGGCTACACCTTC.

The chain has TRBV9 and TRBJ2-1; 10 bases map to TRBD2. V lost 4 bases and J lost 5; bases outside the gene matches: 6. CDR3 length: 15 amino acids. Germline V CDR1 and CDR2: SGDLS, YYNGEE. CDR3 sequence: CASSPRTSGDNEQFF. CDR3 sequence (DNA): TGTGCCAGCAGCCCCCGGACTAGCGGAGACAATGAGCAGTTCTTC.

V usage is TRBV6-6 and J usage is TRBJ1-4; 9 positions agree with TRBD1. Germline-derived CDR1 and CDR2 are MNHNY and SVGAGI (reference sequence). This CDR3 comprises 15 residues. V lost 4 bases, J lost 7 bases, and 7 bases stayed unmatched. The CDR3 DNA reads as TGTGCCAGCAGTTCCAAGGGACAGGGAATTGAAAAACTGTTTTTT. Translating gives CASSSKGQGIEKLFF.

The chain links TRBV7-6 to TRBJ2-2; TRBD2 aligns across 8 bases. The V gene's germline CDR1 is SGHVS and CDR2 FNYEAQ. V shed 1 base, J shed 1 base, and the junction held 2 bases outside the gene matches. There are 16 residues in the CDR3. The CDR3 loop is CASSLVRGVNTGELFF. CDR3 in DNA: TGTGCCAGCAGCTTAGTGCGGGGGGTGAACACCGGGGAGCTGTTTTTT.

V usage is TRBV4-3 and J usage is TRBJ1-3, with D maybe TRBD1 (5 bases). The CDR3 has 16 amino acids. V gave up 2 bases and J gave up 2 bases, with 13 bases separating them. Germline-derived CDR1 and CDR2 are LGHNA and YSLEER. CDR3 sequence reads: CASSQPTGETGNTIYF. The CDR3 nucleotides read TGCGCCAGCAGCCAACCTACGGGGGAAACTGGAAACACCATATATTTT.

The chain is built from TRBV7-9 and TRBJ1-1, with 8 positions matching TRBD1. Germline CDR1 reads SEHNR; CDR2 reads FQNEAQ (reference sequence). The CDR3 is 14 amino acids. Losses at the gene ends were 4 bases for V and 0 bases for J; bases not matched to a gene: 1. CDR3 DNA sequence: TGTGCCAGCAGCTCCAGGGGGCTGAACACTGAAGCTTTCTTT. This translates into CASSSRGLNTEAFF.

The V gene is TRBV29-1, the J gene TRBJ2-1; D gene ambiguous. Trimming took off 1 base at V and 7 bases at J, with 8 bases between the two ends. CDR1 is SQVTM, CDR2 ANQGSEA, per germline. This CDR3 is built from 12 residues. The CDR3 is CSVEGSGNEQFF. The CDR3 DNA is TGCAGCGTTGAAGGCTCCGGGAATGAGCAGTTCTTC.

The genes are TRBV28 and TRBJ2-1; TRBD2 agrees at 15 bases. This CDR3 has 21 amino acids. Trimming cost V 7 bases and J 0 bases; bases outside gene matches: 16. Per the germline V gene, CDR1 is MDHEN and CDR2 is SYDVKM. This CDR3 is CASTKRGLGTSGGSSYNEQFF. DNA for the CDR3: TGTGCCAGCACCAAGAGGGGGCTTGGGACTAGCGGGGGGAGCTCCTACAATGAGCAGTTCTTC.

This clone appeared a single time. The chain has TRBV19 and TRBJ2-3, with 7 nucleotides matching TRBD2. Looked up from germline, CDR1 is LNHDA and CDR2 is SQIVND (reference sequence). V was clipped by 9 bases and J by 5 bases; unmatched bases: 14. CDR3 length: 15 amino acids. The CDR3 region has the DNA TGTGCCAGCCGCAACGCGGGGGTCCTCCTAGATACGCAGTATTTT. As protein: CASRNAGVLLDTQYF.

This clone appeared a single time. The chain is built from TRBV6-6 and TRBJ1-2, with a weak D call TRBD1 (5 bases). The CDR3 consists of 15 residues. In germline, CDR1 is MNHNY, CDR2 SVGAGI (reference sequence). V was trimmed by 7 bases and J by 1 base, leaving 16 bases between them. CDR3 amino acids: CASNLQEGFNYGYTF. CDR3 nucleotide sequence: TGTGCCAGCAATCTACAGGAGGGGTTTAACTATGGCTACACCTTC.

The rearrangement joins TRBV11-2 to TRBJ1-4, with TRBD1 as a possible D gene (6 bases). CDR3 size: 15 residues. V shed 5 bases and J shed 4 bases, with 14 bases lying between them. Germline V gene lookup returns CDR1 SGHAT and CDR2 FQNNGV. Here the CDR3 reads CASSIRTVSNEKLFF. CDR3 coding DNA: TGTGCCAGCAGCATACGGACAGTCAGTAATGAAAAACTGTTTTTT.

This chain links TRBV3-1 (or the pseudogene TRBV3-2) with TRBJ2-7; perhaps TRBD1 as D (6 bases). Trimming removed 6 bases at V and 6 bases at J, with 15 bases between. CDR1 and CDR2 (germline): LGHDT, YNNKEL (reference sequence). The CDR3 loop spans 13 amino acids. The CDR3 bases are TGTGCCAGCAGGGATAATCAGGGGAGCGAGCAGTACTTC. This gives the protein CASRDNQGSEQYF.

This clone was counted between two and nine times. The rearrangement uses TRBV28 and TRBJ1-5; 10 bases are shared with TRBD1. This CDR3 is 14 amino acids long. Per the germline V gene, CDR1 is MDHEN and CDR2 is SYDVKM. With V trimmed by 6 bases and J by 6 bases, 5 bases remained unmatched. CDR3 sequence reads: CASSAGTGVQPQHF. Written as DNA, the CDR3 is TGTGCCAGCAGCGCCGGGACAGGGGTTCAGCCCCAGCATTTT. The whole variable domain, remainder taken from reference TRBV28 and TRBJ1-5, is DVKVTQSSRYLVKRTGEKVFLECVQDMDHENMFWYRQDPGLGLRLIYFSYDVKMKEKGDIPEGYSVSREKKERFSLILESASTNQTSMYLCASSAGTGVQPQHFGDGTRLSIL.

This clone was found once. V gene TRBV28 combines with J gene TRBJ2-3; the match to TRBD2 covers 7 bases. The V and J ends lost 10 bases and 1 base, in that order; junction bases with no gene match: 5. Germline V gene sequence: CDR1 MDHEN, CDR2 SYDVKM. CDR3 length: 13 residues. CDR3 in amino acids: CATTAGGTDTQYF. The CDR3 nucleotides read TGTGCCACTACGGCGGGGGGCACAGATACGCAGTATTTT.

This rearrangement joins TRBV25-1 to TRBJ2-5, with 11 nucleotides matching TRBD2. The CDR3 contains 18 residues. V trimming: 1 base; J trimming: 2 bases; junction bases outside the gene matches: 9. Germline V gives CDR1 MGHDK, CDR2 SYGVNS. Here the CDR3 reads CASSELGRASGGQETQYF. For the CDR3, the DNA is TGTGCCAGCAGTGAATTGGGGAGGGCTAGCGGGGGGCAAGAGACCCAGTACTTC.

V is TRBV5-8 and J is TRBJ2-3, with 7 nucleotides matching TRBD1. The CDR3 covers 16 residues. J gave up 0 bases and V 2 bases, and 6 bases lay outside the gene matches. Germline-derived CDR1 and CDR2 are SGHTS and YDEGEE. The CDR3 loop reads CASSFQTGISTDTQYF. The CDR3, as DNA: TGTGCCAGCAGCTTCCAGACAGGGATAAGCACAGATACGCAGTATTTT.

The chain uses TRBV2 and TRBJ1-1, with 8 bases fitting TRBD1. CDR1 SNHLY and CDR2 FYNNEI come from the germline V gene. CDR3 length equals 14 residues. V gave up 5 bases and J gave up 5 bases; unmatched junction bases: 7. The CDR3 protein is CASSIGQGMTEAFF. In nucleotides, the CDR3 is TGTGCCAGCAGTATAGGACAGGGTATGACTGAAGCTTTCTTT.

V usage is TRBV18 and J usage is TRBJ2-6, with TRBD2 as a possible D gene (5 bases). The CDR3 spans 17 residues. The V gene's germline CDR1 is KGHSH and CDR2 LQKENI. V was cut by 6 bases and J by 0 bases, with 15 bases left in between. The CDR3 coding sequence is TGTGCCAGCTCTGGCCAGGAGGCCCTCTCTGGGGCCAACGTCCTGACTTTC. As protein: CASSGQEALSGANVLTF. The full variable domain, rest sourced from reference TRBV18 and TRBJ2-6, is NAGVMQNPRHLVRRRGQEARLRCSPMKGHSHVYWYRQLPEEGLKFMVYLQKENIIDESGMPKERFSAEFPKEGPSILRIQQVVRGDSAAYFCASSGQEALSGANVLTFGAGSRLTVL.